Sequencing of this T cell receptor beta chain was carried out in a study of cytomegalovirus exposure and HLA in healthy donors. Produced via immunoSEQ multiplex PCR; TCRdb's table is partial and in-frame only. The sample shows around 200,000 clones, 65% to 85% of them seen only once. Germline V gene sequence: CDR1 SGHTA, CDR2 FQGNSA. V was clipped by 1 base and J by 7 bases, with 13 bases between them. This CDR3 contains 15 residues. To note about this clone: Its antigen is undetermined.

The study's findings and limits: It was found in a later analysis that first-cohort TCR clusters tended to co-occur in the 100 to 150 validation repertoires. In vitro work confirmed that a few CMV-associated chains recognize CMV antigens. 150 to 200 TCR beta chains were listed as cytomegalovirus-associated. As was reported, the classifier diagnosed cytomegalovirus status with high specificity and sensitivity.

The specimen was PBMCs. The rearrangement links TRBV7-2 to TRBJ1-4; D is possibly TRBD1 (5 bases). This TCR came from a woman between 18 and 29 years old in good health and CMV-seropositive. The CDR3 sequence: CASSLVGGMSEKLFF. The CDR3 DNA reads TGTGCCAGCAGCTTAGTGGGGGGGATGAGTGAAAAACTGTTTTTT.